These 17 T cell receptor beta chains were all obtained from the same sample, sequenced in a study of CD8+ T cells in alopecia areata. Extraction and reverse transcription of RNA yielded cDNA as the sequencing template. The data were produced by immunoSEQ multiplex PCR, yet TCRdb's version contains in-frame clones alone and is incomplete. Singletons are absent from the sample, which has 200,000 to 300,000 clones. It was with CD4, CD8alpha, NKG2D, NKG2ACE and other markers that pooled cutaneous lymph node cells were sorted. Sequencing was performed on CD4+ T cells sorted from a lymph node. Receptors originate from a C3H/HeJ mouse with alopecia areata. This strain's MHC haplotype is H2-k.

As regards this clone: The genes and germline here are from mouse. Sequencing ends 4 residues short of the CDR3 end; the germline J gene provides the rest. This rearrangement joins TRBV5 to TRBJ2-1, with D possibly matching TRBD1 (5 bases). Germline CDR1 is LGHNA and CDR2 is YNLKQL (reference sequence). The CDR3 totals 14 residues. The sequenced CDR3 bases are TGTGCCAGCAGCCCTCAGGGAGGGTGGGCT. The encoded protein is CASSPQGGWA. The entire CDR3 protein is CASSPQGGWAEQFF.

As regards this clone: Germline and genes here are mouse. The CDR3 end falls 4 residues outside the read, so it is completed with the germline J gene. The J gene is TRBJ1-1, the V gene TRBV1, with 9 bases identical to TRBD1. The ends lost 3 bases at V and 4 bases at J; junction bases unmatched: 6. CDR3 length: 15 amino acids. The germline V gene encodes CDR1 NSQYPW and CDR2 LRSPGD (reference sequence). The covered CDR3 bases are TGCACCTGCAGTGCGACCGGGACAGGGTTCACA. Encoded protein: CTCSATGTGFT. The whole CDR3 is CTCSATGTGFTEVFF. The full variable domain, its missing parts supplied by reference TRBV1 and TRBJ1-1, is VTLLEQNPRWRLVPRGQAVNLRCILKNSQYPWMSWYQQDLQKQLQWLFTLRSPGDKEVKSLPGADYLATRVTDTELRLQVANMSQGRTLYCTCSATGTGFTEVFFGKGTRLTVV.

Of note for this clone: The genes and germline here are from mouse. The read ends 4 residues before the CDR3 terminus; that terminus is restored from the germline J gene. The V gene is TRBV5, the J gene TRBJ2-5, with 8 bases lining up with TRBD1. The germline V gene has CDR1 LGHNA and CDR2 YNLKQL (reference sequence). The CDR3 spans 16 residues. CDR3 sequence: CASSPRQGAIGDTQYF. The DNA read from the CDR3 is TGTGCCAGCAGCCCCCGCCAGGGGGCGATAGGAGAC.

This clone was seen a few times. Gene labels here are mouse ones. The read is 4 residues too short to cover the CDR3 end, so that end is filled in from the germline J gene. V usage is TRBV5 and J usage is TRBJ2-1; 8 bases are shared with TRBD2. The CDR3 sequence is 14 residues long. In germline, CDR1 is LGHNA, CDR2 YNLKQL (reference sequence). The CDR3 bases that were read are TGTGCCAGCAGCCAAGGGCTGGGGGGATCT. Protein product: CASSQGLGGS. The complete CDR3 protein is CASSQGLGGSEQFF.

This clone has more than one count but fewer than ten. The gene names given are mouse names. The sequenced fragment ends 4 residues before the CDR3 boundary, so the rest is inferred from the germline J gene. The rearrangement links TRBV13-1 to TRBJ2-1; 9 bases are shared with TRBD1. V lost 1 base to trimming and J lost 3 bases; unmatched junction nucleotides: 5. This CDR3 spans 16 amino acids. CDR1 and CDR2 from the germline V gene are NSHNY and SYGAGN. CDR3: CASSDHRGQGYAEQFF. CDR3 DNA, as far as it was read: TGTGCCAGCAGTGATCACAGGGGGCAGGGCTATGCT.

This clone was picked up a small number of times. Gene names are the mouse ones. With the read ending 4 residues before the CDR3 end, the germline J gene is used to fill in that end. The chain couples TRBV5 to TRBJ2-3; 10 nucleotides line up with TRBD1. The trim removed 1 base at V and 1 base at J, leaving 2 bases unmatched. The length of the CDR3 is 16 residues. CDR1 and CDR2 (germline): LGHNA, YNLKQL (reference sequence). CDR3 sequence reads: CASSQVTGGRAETLYF. CDR3 bases read: TGTGCCAGCAGCCAAGTGACAGGGGGCCGTGCAGAA.

As to this clone: Mouse gene names apply. The CDR3 end is not reached by the read, which stops 3 residues before it; the germline J gene fills it in. The same CDR3 can be traced to other DNA sequences in this sample. The rearrangement uses TRBV13-1 and TRBJ1-6; maybe TRBD1 (6 bases). TRBJ1-6 is recorded as an ORF, its role being uncertain. The CDR3 consists of 14 residues. Trimming took 0 bases from V and 8 from J, leaving 9 bases between them. The germline V gene has CDR1 NSHNY and CDR2 SYGAGN. The DNA read from the CDR3 is TGTGCCAGCAGTGATGCCAGGGGTGATTCGCCC. It codes for CASSDARGDSP. The whole CDR3 sequence reads CASSDARGDSPLYF.

This clone was counted only a few times. Gene names are the mouse ones. The DNA ends 4 residues before the CDR3 does, and the rest of the CDR3 is filled in from the germline J gene. The sample holds other DNA sequences that translate to the same CDR3. The genes are TRBV13-1 and TRBJ2-4; possible D gene TRBD2, 7 bases. The ends were cut back, 0 bases at V and 3 bases at J, with 8 bases in the middle. Germline lookup yields CDR1 NSHNY and CDR2 SYGAGN. The CDR3 length is 14 residues. The CDR3 loop is CASSDVGGQNTLYF. Partial CDR3 DNA: TGTGCCAGCAGTGATGTGGGGGGCCAAAAC.

This clone was counted many times. Here the gene names and germline are mouse. The read ends 4 residues before the CDR3 terminus; that terminus is restored from the germline J gene. The chain joins TRBV13-3 to TRBJ1-1, with 7 bases identical to TRBD1. The CDR3 has 12 residues. In germline, CDR1 is NNHDY, CDR2 SYVADS. CDR3 amino acids: CASSRRDREVFF. CDR3 bases read: TGTGCCAGCAGTAGAAGGGACAGA.

Points on this clone: Gene names refer to mouse genes. The read ends 4 residues early relative to the CDR3; the germline J gene fills the gap. V usage is TRBV13-1 and J usage is TRBJ2-7, with a weak D call TRBD1 (6 bases). Germline-derived CDR1 and CDR2 are NSHNY and SYGAGN. The CDR3 length is 14 residues. V was cut by 2 bases and J by 3 bases, with 12 bases left in between. CDR3 in amino acids: CASSEARGFYEQYF. The part of the CDR3 DNA that was read is TGTGCCAGCAGTGAGGCCAGGGGTTTCTAT.

Of note for this clone: The genes and germline here are from mouse. The read ends 4 residues shy of where the CDR3 ends; the end is completed using the germline J gene. Additional DNA sequences in this sample encode the identical CDR3. The chain couples TRBV13-3 to TRBJ1-1, with a possible D match to TRBD1 (5 bases). V lost 2 bases, J lost 0 bases, and 8 bases lay in between. The V gene's germline CDR1 is NNHDY and CDR2 SYVADS. The CDR3 length is 14 residues. CDR3 amino acids: CASSDPGQNTEVFF. The part of the CDR3 DNA that was read is TGTGCCAGCAGTGACCCGGGACAGAACACA.

Remarks on this clone: Gene names and germline match the mouse. The sequenced fragment ends 4 residues before the CDR3 boundary, so the rest is inferred from the germline J gene. The V gene is TRBV13-2, the J gene TRBJ2-2, with D perhaps given as TRBD1 or TRBD2 (5 bases each). CDR3 length: 12 residues. Per the germline V gene, CDR1 is NNHNN and CDR2 is SYGAGS (reference sequence). Trimming pared 3 bases from V and 5 bases from J, leaving 5 bases between. The CDR3 sequence: CASGGGTGQLYF. The DNA read from the CDR3 is TGTGCCAGCGGTGGGGGGACCGGG.

This clone was found a few times. Gene names refer to mouse genes. The CDR3 spells CASSLREMTGQLYF. CDR3 bases read: TGTGCCAGCAGCCTCAGGGAGATGACCGGG. The chain carries TRBV13-3 and TRBJ2-2; D is perhaps TRBD1 (5 bases). The read comes to an end 4 residues before the CDR3 does, leaving the germline J gene to fill in the end. The CDR3 totals 14 residues. Between the trimmed V and J ends, which lost 5 bases and 5 bases, there was a span of 13 bases. The germline V gene encodes CDR1 NNHDY and CDR2 SYVADS.

This clone was picked up a small number of times. Mouse names are used for the genes. The CDR3 bases that were read are TGTGCCTGGGCGACAGGGAGGGCAGAA. The encoded protein is CAWATGRAE. The entire CDR3 is CAWATGRAETLYF. V usage is TRBV31 and J usage is TRBJ2-3; 7 bases agree with TRBD1. The read finishes 4 residues shy of the CDR3 end, and the germline J gene is used to complete it. CDR3 length: 13 residues. Germline assignment: CDR1 GKSSPN and CDR2 SITVG. The J segment lost 3 bases and the V segment lost 5 bases, leaving 5 bases of the junction unmatched.

To note about this clone: Gene names follow the mouse nomenclature. The CDR3 end lies 4 residues beyond the end of the read and is filled in from the germline J gene. This specimen includes other DNA sequences encoding the same CDR3. V gene TRBV19 combines with J gene TRBJ2-2; possibly TRBD1 for D (6 bases). Per germline, CDR1 FNHDT and CDR2 SITEND (reference sequence). This CDR3 region has 13 residues. The V gene lost 5 bases and the J gene lost 1 base, with 6 bases spanning the gap. CDR3 in amino acids: CASSRGNTGQLYF. CDR3 DNA (partial): TGTGCCAGCAGCAGGGGAAACACCGGG.

This clone has only a few counts. Gene names refer to mouse genes. The CDR3 extends 4 residues past the end of the read, so its final part is completed from the germline J gene. The V gene is TRBV5, the J gene TRBJ1-1; D unresolved. In germline, CDR1 is LGHNA, CDR2 YNLKQL (reference sequence). The CDR3 is 14 amino acids. Trimming removed 1 base from V and 0 bases from J, with 6 bases in between. CDR3 DNA (partial): TGTGCCAGCAGCCAAGGGGGTTCAAACACA. It is translated as CASSQGGSNT. In full, the CDR3 is CASSQGGSNTEVFF.

With regard to this clone: Mouse names are used for the genes. The CDR3 is cut off 4 residues early in the read; its end comes from the germline J gene. The chain recombines TRBV1 with TRBJ1-1, with 8 bases matching TRBD1. With 0 bases clipped from V and 0 bases from J, the junction kept 3 bases outside the gene matches. This CDR3 region has 16 residues. Germline loops: CDR1 NSQYPW, CDR2 LRSPGD (reference sequence). The CDR3 spells CTCSADGQGANTEVFF. The covered CDR3 bases are TGCACCTGCAGTGCAGATGGACAGGGCGCAAACACA. The full variable domain, completed using reference TRBV1 and TRBJ1-1, is VTLLEQNPRWRLVPRGQAVNLRCILKNSQYPWMSWYQQDLQKQLQWLFTLRSPGDKEVKSLPGADYLATRVTDTELRLQVANMSQGRTLYCTCSADGQGANTEVFFGKGTRLTVV.